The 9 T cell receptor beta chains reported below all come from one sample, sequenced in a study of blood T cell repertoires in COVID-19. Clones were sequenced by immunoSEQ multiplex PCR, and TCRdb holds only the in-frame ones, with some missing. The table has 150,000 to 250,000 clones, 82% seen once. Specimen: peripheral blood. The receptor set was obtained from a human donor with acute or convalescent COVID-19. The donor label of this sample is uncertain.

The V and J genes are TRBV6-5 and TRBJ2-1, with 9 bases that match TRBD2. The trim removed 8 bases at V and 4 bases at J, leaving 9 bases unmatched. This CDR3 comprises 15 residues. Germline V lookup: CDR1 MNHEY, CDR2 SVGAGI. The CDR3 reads CASGSGAGGYNEQFF. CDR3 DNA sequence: TGTGCCAGCGGATCCGGAGCGGGAGGTTACAATGAGCAGTTCTTC.

The CDR3, as DNA: TGTGCCAGCAGCTCCGGGAATACGCAGTATTTT. As protein: CASSSGNTQYF. The V call is TRBV11-2, the J call TRBJ2-3; a possible D gene is TRBD2 (5 bases). Between the trimmed V and J ends, which lost 4 bases and 7 bases, there was a span of 6 bases. The CDR3 has 11 residues. CDR1 is SGHAT, CDR2 FQNNGV, per germline.

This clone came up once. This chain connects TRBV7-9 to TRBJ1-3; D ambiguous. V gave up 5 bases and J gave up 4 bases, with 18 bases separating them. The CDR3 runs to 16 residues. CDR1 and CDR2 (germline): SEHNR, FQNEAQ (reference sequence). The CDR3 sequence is CASSLSLPGPGNTIYF. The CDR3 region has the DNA TGTGCCAGCAGCCTCTCCCTACCTGGTCCGGGAAACACCATATATTTT. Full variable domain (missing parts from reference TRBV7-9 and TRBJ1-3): DTGVSQNPRHKITKRGQNVTFRCDPISEHNRLYWYRQTLGQGPEFLTYFQNEAQLEKSRLLSDRFSAERPKGSFSTLEIQRTEQGDSAMYLCASSLSLPGPGNTIYFGEGSWLTVV.

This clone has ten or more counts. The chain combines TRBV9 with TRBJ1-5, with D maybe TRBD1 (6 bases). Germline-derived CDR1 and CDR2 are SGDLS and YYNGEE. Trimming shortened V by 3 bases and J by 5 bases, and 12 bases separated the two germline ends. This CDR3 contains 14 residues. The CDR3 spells CASSAQGGDQPQHF. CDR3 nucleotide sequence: TGTGCCAGCAGCGCACAGGGTGGGGATCAGCCCCAGCATTTT. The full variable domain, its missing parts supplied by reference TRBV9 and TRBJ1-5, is DSGVTQTPKHLITATGQRVTLRCSPRSGDLSVYWYQQSLDQGLQFLIQYYNGEERAKGNILERFSAQQFPDLHSELNLSSLELGDSALYFCASSAQGGDQPQHFGDGTRLSIL.

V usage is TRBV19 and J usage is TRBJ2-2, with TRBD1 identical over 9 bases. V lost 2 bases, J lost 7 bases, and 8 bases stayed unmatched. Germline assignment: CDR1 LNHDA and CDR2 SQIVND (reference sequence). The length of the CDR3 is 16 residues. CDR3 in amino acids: CASSILHRGRGGELFF. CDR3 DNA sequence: TGTGCCAGTAGTATACTTCACAGGGGGCGGGGCGGGGAGCTGTTTTTT. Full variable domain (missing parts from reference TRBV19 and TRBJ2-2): DGGITQSPKYLFRKEGQNVTLSCEQNLNHDAMYWYRQDPGQGLRLIYYSQIVNDFQKGDIAEGYSVSREKKESFPLTVTSAQKNPTAFYLCASSILHRGRGGELFFGEGSRLTVL.

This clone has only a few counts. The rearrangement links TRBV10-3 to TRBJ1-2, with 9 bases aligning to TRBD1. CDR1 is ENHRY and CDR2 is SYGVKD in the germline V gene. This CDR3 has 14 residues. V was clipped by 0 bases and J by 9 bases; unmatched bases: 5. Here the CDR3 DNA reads TGTGCCATCAGTGAGTCAACAGGGGGCAAGAGCTACACCTTC. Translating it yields CAISESTGGKSYTF.

The CDR3 spells CASSSTRRLVSYEQYF. Written as DNA, the CDR3 is TGTGCCAGCAGCTCCACACGGCGACTCGTCTCCTACGAGCAGTACTTC. The chain couples TRBV7-8 to TRBJ2-7, with D hard to call. The length of the CDR3 is 16 residues. V lost 4 bases to trimming and J lost 0 bases, with 16 bases between them. Germline assignment: CDR1 SGHVS and CDR2 FQNEAQ.

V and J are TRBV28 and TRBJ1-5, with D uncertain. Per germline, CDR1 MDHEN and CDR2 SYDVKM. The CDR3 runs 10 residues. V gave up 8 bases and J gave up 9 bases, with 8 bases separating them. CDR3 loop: CASGSGPQHF. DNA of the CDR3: TGTGCCAGCGGGTCGGGGCCCCAGCATTTT.

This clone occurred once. The chain's CDR3 is CASSQGTSGYNQPQHF. CDR3 sequence (DNA): TGCGCCAGCAGCCAAGGGACGTCAGGGTACAATCAGCCCCAGCATTTT. The chain recombines TRBV4-1 with TRBJ1-5; D possibly corresponds to TRBD1 (5 bases). V lost 1 base, J lost 3 bases, and 13 bases lay in between. CDR3 length equals 16 residues. Germline loops: CDR1 MGHRA, CDR2 YSYEKL.